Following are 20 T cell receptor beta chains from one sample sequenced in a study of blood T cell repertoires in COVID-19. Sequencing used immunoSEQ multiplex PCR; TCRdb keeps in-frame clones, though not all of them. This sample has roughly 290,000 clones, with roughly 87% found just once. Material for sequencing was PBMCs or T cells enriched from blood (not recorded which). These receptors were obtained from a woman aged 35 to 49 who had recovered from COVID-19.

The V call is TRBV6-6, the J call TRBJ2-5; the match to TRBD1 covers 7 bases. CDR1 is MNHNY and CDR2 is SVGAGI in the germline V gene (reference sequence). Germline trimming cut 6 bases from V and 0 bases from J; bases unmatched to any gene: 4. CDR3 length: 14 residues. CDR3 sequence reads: CASRRGQDQETQYF. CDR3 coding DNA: TGTGCCAGCAGACGAGGACAGGACCAAGAGACCCAGTACTTC.

CDR3 coding DNA: TGTGCCAGCAGTCTAGCGGGGGCTGAGGCTCAGCCCCAGCATTTT. Translated: CASSLAGAEAQPQHF. The chain uses TRBV7-9 and TRBJ1-5, with D possibly being TRBD1 (6 bases). This CDR3 comprises 15 residues. Trimming left V 6 bases short and J 6 bases short, with 18 bases between. Germline V gene data show CDR1 as SEHNR and CDR2 as FQNEAQ (reference sequence).

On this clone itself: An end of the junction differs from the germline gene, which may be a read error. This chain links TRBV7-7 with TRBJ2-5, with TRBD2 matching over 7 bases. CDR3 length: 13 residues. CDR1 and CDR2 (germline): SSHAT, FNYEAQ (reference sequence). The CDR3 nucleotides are TGTGCTAGCAGTAGACTAGCCCAAGAGACCCAGTACTTC. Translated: CASSRLAQETQYF.

The CDR3 DNA follows: TGTGCCAGCAGCTTAGCGTCCGGGGGTGGCGGGGAGCTGTTTTTT. This encodes CASSLASGGGGELFF. This chain uses TRBV7-2 with TRBJ2-2; possible D gene TRBD2, 6 bases. The CDR3 contains 15 residues. CDR1 SGHTA and CDR2 FQGNSA come from the germline V gene. Trimming took off 0 bases at V and 7 bases at J, with 12 bases between the two ends.

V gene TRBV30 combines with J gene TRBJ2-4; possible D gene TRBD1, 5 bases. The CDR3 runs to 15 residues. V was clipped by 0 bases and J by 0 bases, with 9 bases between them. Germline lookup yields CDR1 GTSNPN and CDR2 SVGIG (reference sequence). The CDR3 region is CAWSVGGAAKNIQYF. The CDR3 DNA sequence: TGTGCCTGGAGTGTTGGTGGGGCAGCCAAAAACATTCAGTACTTC.

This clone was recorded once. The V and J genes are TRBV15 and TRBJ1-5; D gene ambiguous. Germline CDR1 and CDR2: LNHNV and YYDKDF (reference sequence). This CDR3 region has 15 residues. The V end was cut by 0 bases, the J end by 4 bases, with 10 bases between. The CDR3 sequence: CATSRDLTENQPQHF. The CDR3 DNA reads TGTGCCACCAGCAGAGATTTAACAGAGAATCAGCCCCAGCATTTT.

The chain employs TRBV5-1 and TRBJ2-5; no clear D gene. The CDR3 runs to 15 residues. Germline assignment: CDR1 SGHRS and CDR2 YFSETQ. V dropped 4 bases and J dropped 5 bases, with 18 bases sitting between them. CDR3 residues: CASSPPLTVEETQYF. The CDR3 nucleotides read TGCGCCAGCAGCCCTCCCTTGACCGTGGAGGAGACCCAGTACTTC.

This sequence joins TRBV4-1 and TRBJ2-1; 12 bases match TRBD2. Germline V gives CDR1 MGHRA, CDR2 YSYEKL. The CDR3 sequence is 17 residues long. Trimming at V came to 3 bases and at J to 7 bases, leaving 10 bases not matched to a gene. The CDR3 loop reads CASSQGVGTSGLNEQFF. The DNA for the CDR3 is TGCGCCAGCAGCCAGGGCGTCGGGACTAGCGGGCTTAATGAGCAGTTCTTC.

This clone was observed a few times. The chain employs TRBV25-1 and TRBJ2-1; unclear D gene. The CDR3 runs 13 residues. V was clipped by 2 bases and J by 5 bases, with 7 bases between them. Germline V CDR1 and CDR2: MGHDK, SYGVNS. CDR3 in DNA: TGTGCCAGCAGTGAAACAAAAAACAATGAGCAGTTCTTC. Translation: CASSETKNNEQFF. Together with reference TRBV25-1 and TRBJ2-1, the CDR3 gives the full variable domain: EADIYQTPRYLVIGTGKKITLECSQTMGHDKMYWYQQDPGMELHLIHYSYGVNSTEKGDLSSESTVSRIRTEHFPLTLESARPSHTSQYLCASSETKNNEQFFGPGTRLTVL.

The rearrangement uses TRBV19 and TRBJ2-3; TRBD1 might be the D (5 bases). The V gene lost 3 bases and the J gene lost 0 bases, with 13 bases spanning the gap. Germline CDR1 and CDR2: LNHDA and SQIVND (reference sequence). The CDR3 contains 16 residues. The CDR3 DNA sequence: TGTGCCAGTAGTATTCAGAAGACAGTCAGCACAGATACGCAGTATTTT. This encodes CASSIQKTVSTDTQYF.

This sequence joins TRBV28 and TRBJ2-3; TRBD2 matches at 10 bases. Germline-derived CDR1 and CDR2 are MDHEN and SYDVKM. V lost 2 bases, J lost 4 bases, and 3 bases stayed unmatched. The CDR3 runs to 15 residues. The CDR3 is CASSLSGRVADTQYF. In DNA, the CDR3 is TGTGCCAGCAGTTTAAGCGGGAGGGTAGCAGATACGCAGTATTTT.

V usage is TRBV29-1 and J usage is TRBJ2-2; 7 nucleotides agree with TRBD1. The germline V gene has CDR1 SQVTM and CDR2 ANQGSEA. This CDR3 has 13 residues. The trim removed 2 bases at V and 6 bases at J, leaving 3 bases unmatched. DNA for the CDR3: TGCAGCGTTGAAAAACAGGGGTCCGGGGAGCTGTTTTTT. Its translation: CSVEKQGSGELFF.

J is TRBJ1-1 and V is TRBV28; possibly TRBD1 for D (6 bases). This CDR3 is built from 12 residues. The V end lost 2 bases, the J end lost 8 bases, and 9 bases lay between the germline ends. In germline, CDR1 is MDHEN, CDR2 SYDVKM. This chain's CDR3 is CASSLPTGEAFF. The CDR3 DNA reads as TGTGCCAGCAGTTTACCTACAGGGGAAGCTTTCTTT.

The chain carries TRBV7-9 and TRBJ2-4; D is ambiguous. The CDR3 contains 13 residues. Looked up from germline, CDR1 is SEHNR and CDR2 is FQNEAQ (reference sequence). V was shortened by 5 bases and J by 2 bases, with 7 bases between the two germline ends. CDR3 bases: TGTGCCAGCAGCGACAATCCCAAAAACATTCAGTACTTC. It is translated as CASSDNPKNIQYF.

CDR3 in amino acids: CASSLGGQGTDTQYF. As DNA, the CDR3 is TGTGCCAGCAGCTTAGGTGGACAGGGGACAGATACGCAGTATTTT. The rearrangement uses TRBV13 and TRBJ2-3; 9 nucleotides match TRBD1. J lost 3 bases, V lost 0 bases, and 1 base had no gene match. CDR3 length: 15 residues. Germline V lookup: CDR1 PRHDT, CDR2 FYEKMQ (reference sequence).

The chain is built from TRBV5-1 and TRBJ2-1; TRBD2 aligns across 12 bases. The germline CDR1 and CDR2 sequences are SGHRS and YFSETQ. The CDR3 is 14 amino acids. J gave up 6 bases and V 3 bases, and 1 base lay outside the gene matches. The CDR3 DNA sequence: TGCGCCAGCAGCTGGACTAGCGGGGCCAATGAGCAGTTCTTC. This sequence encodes CASSWTSGANEQFF.

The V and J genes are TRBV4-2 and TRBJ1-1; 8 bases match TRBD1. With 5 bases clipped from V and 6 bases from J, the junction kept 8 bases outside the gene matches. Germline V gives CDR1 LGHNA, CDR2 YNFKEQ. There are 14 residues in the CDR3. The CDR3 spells CASSTRTGRAEAFF. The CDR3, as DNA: TGTGCCAGCAGCACCAGGACAGGGCGCGCTGAAGCTTTCTTT.

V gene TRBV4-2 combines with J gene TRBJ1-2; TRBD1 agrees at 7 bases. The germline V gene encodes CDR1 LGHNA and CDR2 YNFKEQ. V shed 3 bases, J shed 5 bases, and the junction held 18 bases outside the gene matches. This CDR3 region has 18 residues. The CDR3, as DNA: TGTGCCAGCAGCCATCCAATGGGACAGACTATGGCTACGTATGGCTACACCTTC. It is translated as CASSHPMGQTMATYGYTF.

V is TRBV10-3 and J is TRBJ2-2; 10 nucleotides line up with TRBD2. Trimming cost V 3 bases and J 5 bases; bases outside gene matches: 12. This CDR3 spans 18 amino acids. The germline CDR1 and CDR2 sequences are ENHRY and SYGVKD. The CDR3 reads CAISEGWSGRAGTGELFF. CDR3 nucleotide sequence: TGTGCCATCAGTGAAGGATGGAGCGGGAGGGCCGGTACCGGGGAGCTGTTTTTT.

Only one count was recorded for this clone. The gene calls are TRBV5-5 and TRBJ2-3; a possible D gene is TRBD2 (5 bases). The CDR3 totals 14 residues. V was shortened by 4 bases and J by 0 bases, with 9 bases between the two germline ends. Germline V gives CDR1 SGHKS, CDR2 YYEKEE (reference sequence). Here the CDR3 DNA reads TGTGCCAGCAGCCCCCGGGAAAGCACAGATACGCAGTATTTT. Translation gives CASSPRESTDTQYF.